These T cell receptor beta chains were read from a single sample in a study of human T cells and chemical hapten exposure. TCRdb re-derived calls from the RACE reads in MiXCR, one entry per CDR3 protein. The data show 100,000 or so distinct CDR3 sequences, under 40% seen once. The sample in question was whole blood, obtained in connection with sensitization to the hapten diphenylcyclopropenone (DPC). These receptors were obtained from a man between 35 and 55 years old with alopecia areata. Some clones in this sample may be carry-over from other donors' samples. Both conserved end residues are part of each CDR3. Fields, in order: D gene, J gene, V gene, clone size, CDR3 DNA, CDR3 protein. D genes are given only for firm matches. Part of the rows lack a size; the others show once, few, many or a class for expanded clones.

NA,TRBJ2-3,TRBV20-1,few,TGCAGTGCTAGACGCTTTACTGGGGGGTATACGCAGTATTTT,CSARRFTGGYTQYF
NA,TRBJ2-1,TRBV29-1,NA,TGCAGCGTTGAATATGAGGAACGGGAGTATCTCAATGAGCAGTTCTTC,CSVEYEEREYLNEQFF
TRBD2,TRBJ2-3,TRBV7-7,NA,TGTGCTAGCAGCTTGGGACTAGCGGGAGTCACAGATACGCAGTATTTT,CASSLGLAGVTDTQYF
NA,TRBJ2-4,TRBV7-2,NA,TGTGCCAGCAGCCCGACCGCGGATCGAGCTAACATTCAGTACTTC,CASSPTADRANIQYF
NA,TRBJ2-3,TRBV25-1,NA,TGTGCCAGCAGTGACAGACGGCCCTCTAGCACAGATACGCAGTATTTT,CASSDRRPSSTDTQYF
TRBD1,TRBJ1-4,TRBV7-2,NA,TGTGCCAGCAGCTTAACAGGGGGCGTATTCGTAACTAATGAAAAACTGTTTTTT,CASSLTGGVFVTNEKLFF
TRBD2,TRBJ2-7,TRBV20-1,NA,TGCAGTGCTAGAGAGGCGGGAGGGCGAACGGGGTACGAGCAGTACTTC,CSAREAGGRTGYEQYF
TRBD1,TRBJ2-3,TRBV9,NA,TGTGCCAGCAGCGTAGTATCAGGACAGGGGGGTCAGGCAGATACGCAGTATTTT,CASSVVSGQGGQADTQYF
TRBD2,TRBJ2-1,TRBV6-5,NA,TGTGCCAGCACCCGGGGGGGGGGAAGTACGGAGCAGTTCTTC,CASTRGGGSTEQFF
TRBD2,TRBJ2-1,TRBV20-1,NA,TGCAGTGGCCCGGCGGGGGGGAAAAATGAGCAGTTCTTC,CSGPAGGKNEQFF
NA,TRBJ2-3,TRBV12-3/TRBV12-4,NA,TGTGCCAGCAGTTTAGGACTTTCTAGCACAGATACGCAGTATTTT,CASSLGLSSTDTQYF
TRBD1,TRBJ2-6,TRBV7-9,few,TGTGCCAGCAGCTGGGCAGGGGGCGGTGGGGCCAACGTCCTGACTTTC,CASSWAGGGGANVLTF
TRBD2,TRBJ2-7,TRBV28,few,TGTGCCAGCAGGCCACCGGGACTAGCAGTCTACGAGCAGTACTTC,CASRPPGLAVYEQYF
TRBD1,TRBJ1-1,TRBV4-2,few,TGTGCCAGCAGCCAAAGGGGGCACATGAACACTGAAGCTTTCTTT,CASSQRGHMNTEAFF
TRBD2,TRBJ2-5,TRBV6-5,few,TGTGCCAGCAGTTACTCCAATGGTAGCGGGTACCAAGAGACCCAGTACTTC,CASSYSNGSGYQETQYF
TRBD2,TRBJ2-3,TRBV7-2,NA,TGTGCCAGCAGCTTCAGCGGGAGGGCAGAGGATACGCAGTATTTT,CASSFSGRAEDTQYF
TRBD1,TRBJ1-5,TRBV12-3/TRBV12-4,NA,TGTGCCAGCAGTCCTTGGCAGGGGGTTGGCAATCAGCCCCAGCATTTT,CASSPWQGVGNQPQHF
NA,TRBJ2-1,TRBV27,NA,TGTGCCAGCAGTTTAGGGCCTGGTGAGCAGTTCTTC,CASSLGPGEQFF
TRBD2,TRBJ2-2,TRBV20-1,once,TGCAGTGCTAGCGGGCTAGCGGGCTCCGGGACCGGGGAGCTGTTTTTT,CSASGLAGSGTGELFF
TRBD1,TRBJ1-4,TRBV7-6,NA,TGTGCCAGCAGCTTATCGACAGGGGTTTTTGAAAAACTGTTTTTT,CASSLSTGVFEKLFF
TRBD1,TRBJ1-1,TRBV29-1,NA,TGCAGCGTGCTCCGGGACAGGGGGCGCGTAAACACTGAAGCTTTCTTT,CSVLRDRGRVNTEAFF
TRBD2,TRBJ2-7,TRBV4-3,NA,TGCGCCAGCAGCCAAGATCGACTAGCGGGGAGCTCCTACGAGCAGTACTTC,CASSQDRLAGSSYEQYF
NA,TRBJ2-1,TRBV27,few,TGTGCCAGCAGTCAAAACAGACAGACCTACAATGAGCAGTTCTTC,CASSQNRQTYNEQFF
NA,TRBJ2-5,TRBV7-2,NA,TGTGCCAGCAGCTTAGGGTCACTGCAAGAGACCCAGTACTTC,CASSLGSLQETQYF
TRBD2,TRBJ2-7,TRBV15,few,TGTGCCACCAGCGGAGGACTAGCGGGACTCTACGAGCAGTACTTC,CATSGGLAGLYEQYF
NA,TRBJ1-5,TRBV7-2,few,TGTGCCAGCAGCTTGAACAGGGTATTTTATAGCAATCAGCCCCAGCATTTT,CASSLNRVFYSNQPQHF
NA,TRBJ2-5,TRBV6-5,NA,TGTGCCAGCAGTCAAGGACAGAGCTTGTACTTC,CASSQGQSLYF
NA,TRBJ2-7,TRBV30,NA,TGTGCCTGGTCAGACGGGACCTACGAGCAGTACTTC,CAWSDGTYEQYF
NA,TRBJ2-2,TRBV11-3,NA,TGTGCCAGCAGCGTACAGGAAACCGGGGAGCTGTTTTTT,CASSVQETGELFF
TRBD2,TRBJ2-1,TRBV2,few,TGTGCCAGCACCCTTAGCGGGAACTCCTACAATGAGCAGTTCTTC,CASTLSGNSYNEQFF
NA,TRBJ1-3,TRBV12-3/TRBV12-4,NA,TGTGCCAGCAGTTTATTTATCTCTGGAAACACCATATATTTT,CASSLFISGNTIYF
NA,TRBJ1-1,TRBV6-2/TRBV6-3,NA,TGTGCCAGCAGTTACTCACGGGAACTCGGCGGCACTGAAGCTTTCTTT,CASSYSRELGGTEAFF
NA,TRBJ1-2,TRBV4-1,few,TGCGCCAGCAGCCAAGCCCCAGGACTTGACTATGGCTACACCTTC,CASSQAPGLDYGYTF
TRBD2,TRBJ2-5,TRBV12-3/TRBV12-4,NA,TGTGCCAGCAGTCAACCCCTGATGGTAGCGGGATTCCAAGAGACCCAGTACTTC,CASSQPLMVAGFQETQYF
NA,TRBJ2-1,TRBV3-1,NA,TGTGCCAGCAGCCCAGTCGCGGGGGAGCAGTTCTTC,CASSPVAGEQFF
NA,TRBJ1-1,TRBV29-1,few,TGCAGCGTTGTAGTAGGGTTCACTGAAGCTTTCTTT,CSVVVGFTEAFF
NA,TRBJ2-2,TRBV29-1,NA,TGCAGCGTTGCAAGGCAGGACTCGAACACCGGGGAGCTGTTTTTT,CSVARQDSNTGELFF
NA,TRBJ1-2,TRBV4-3,few,TGCGCCAGCAGCCAGGGGACACCCTATGGCTACACCTTC,CASSQGTPYGYTF
TRBD2,TRBJ2-3,TRBV7-9,NA,TGTGCCAGCATCCGACTAGCGCAGAGCACAGATACGCAGTATTTT,CASIRLAQSTDTQYF
NA,TRBJ2-6,TRBV28,NA,TGTGCCAGCAGTACAGGTACCTCTGGGGCCAACGTCCTGACTTTC,CASSTGTSGANVLTF
TRBD2,TRBJ2-3,TRBV5-1,few,TGCGCCAGCAGCTTGGTTGGGACTAGCGATAGCACAGATACGCAGTATTTT,CASSLVGTSDSTDTQYF
NA,TRBJ1-1,TRBV11-2,NA,TGTGCCAGCCGGGCTCCGGGGAGGAACACTGAAGCTTTCTTT,CASRAPGRNTEAFF
NA,TRBJ2-3,TRBV12-3/TRBV12-4,few,TGTGCCAGCAGCCCAAGGGCCGCAGATACGCAGTATTTT,CASSPRAADTQYF
NA,TRBJ1-5,TRBV20-1,few,TGCAGTGCTAGTCGTCCCTCGTCAGGGGTTAGCAATCAGCCCCAGCATTTT,CSASRPSSGVSNQPQHF
NA,TRBJ2-6,TRBV20-1,few,TGCAGTGGAAAGGGGGAACACTCTGGGGCCAACGTCCTGACTTTC,CSGKGEHSGANVLTF
TRBD1,TRBJ1-6,TRBV6-5,many,TGTGCCAGCAGATTCCTCGGACAGGGGATAGATTCACCCCTCCACTTT,CASRFLGQGIDSPLHF
TRBD2,TRBJ2-7,TRBV20-1,NA,TGCAGTGCTAGGGAGGCAGCGGGAGGATGGTACGAGCAGTACTTC,CSAREAAGGWYEQYF
TRBD2,TRBJ2-2,TRBV20-1,few,TGCAGTGCTAGTTTACTAGCGGGAGTGACCGGGGAGCTGTTTTTT,CSASLLAGVTGELFF
TRBD2,TRBJ2-3,TRBV3-1,NA,TGTGCCAGCAGCCAAGGACGGCGGGAGAGCACAGATACGCAGTATTTT,CASSQGRRESTDTQYF
TRBD1,TRBJ1-3,TRBV5-1,NA,TGCGCCAGCAGCGGACAGGGTGGTGGAAACACCATATATTTT,CASSGQGGGNTIYF